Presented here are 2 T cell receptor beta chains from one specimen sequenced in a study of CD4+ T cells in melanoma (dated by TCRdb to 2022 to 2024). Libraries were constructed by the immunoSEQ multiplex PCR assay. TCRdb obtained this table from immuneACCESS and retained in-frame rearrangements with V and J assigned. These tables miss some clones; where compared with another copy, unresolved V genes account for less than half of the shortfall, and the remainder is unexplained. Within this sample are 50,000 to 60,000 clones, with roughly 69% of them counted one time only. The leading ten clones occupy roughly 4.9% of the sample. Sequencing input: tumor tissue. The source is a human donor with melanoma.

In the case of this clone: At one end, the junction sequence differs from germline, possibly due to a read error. This chain's CDR3 is CASSQKLAGELFF. The CDR3, as DNA: TGCGCCAGCAGCCAAAAACTGGCCGGGGAGCTGTTTTTT. V gene TRBV5-8 combines with J gene TRBJ2-2; D not resolved. Germline-derived CDR1 and CDR2 are SGHTS and YDEGEE. The CDR3 contains 13 residues.

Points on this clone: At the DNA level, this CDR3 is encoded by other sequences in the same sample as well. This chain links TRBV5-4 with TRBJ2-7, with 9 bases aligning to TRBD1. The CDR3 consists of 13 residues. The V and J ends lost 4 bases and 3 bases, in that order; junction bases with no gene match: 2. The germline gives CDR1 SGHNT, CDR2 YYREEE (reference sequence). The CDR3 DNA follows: TGTGCCAGCAGCGGGGGACAGGGCTACGAGCAGTACTTC. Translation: CASSGGQGYEQYF.